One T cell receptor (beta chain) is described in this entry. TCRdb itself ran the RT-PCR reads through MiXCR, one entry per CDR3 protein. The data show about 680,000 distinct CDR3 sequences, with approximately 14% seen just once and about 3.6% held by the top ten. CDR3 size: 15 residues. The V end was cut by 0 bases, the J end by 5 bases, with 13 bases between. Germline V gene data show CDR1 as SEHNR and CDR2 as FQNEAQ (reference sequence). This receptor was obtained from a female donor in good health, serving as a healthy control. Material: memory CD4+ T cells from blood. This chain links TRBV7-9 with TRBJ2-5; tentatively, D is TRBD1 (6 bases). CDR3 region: CASSLAGAGKETQYF. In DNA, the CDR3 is TGTGCCAGCAGCTTAGCGGGGGCAGGGAAGGAGACCCAGTACTTC.